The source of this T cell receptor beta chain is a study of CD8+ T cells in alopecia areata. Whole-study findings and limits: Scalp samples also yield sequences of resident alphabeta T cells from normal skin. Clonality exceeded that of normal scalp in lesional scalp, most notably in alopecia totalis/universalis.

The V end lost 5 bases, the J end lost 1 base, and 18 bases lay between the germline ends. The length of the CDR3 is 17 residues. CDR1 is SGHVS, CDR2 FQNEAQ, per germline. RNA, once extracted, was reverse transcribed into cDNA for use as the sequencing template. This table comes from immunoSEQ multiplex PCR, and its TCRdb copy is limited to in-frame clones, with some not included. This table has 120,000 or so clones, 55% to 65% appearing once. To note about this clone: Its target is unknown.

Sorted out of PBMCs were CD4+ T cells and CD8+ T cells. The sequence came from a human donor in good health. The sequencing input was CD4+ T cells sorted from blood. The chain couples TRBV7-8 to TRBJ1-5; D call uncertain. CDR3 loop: CASSPPLRFSSNQPQHF. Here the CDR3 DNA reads TGTGCCAGCAGCCCTCCCCTGAGGTTCTCAAGCAATCAGCCCCAGCATTTT. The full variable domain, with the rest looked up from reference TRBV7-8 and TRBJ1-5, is GAGVSQSPRYKVAKRGQDVALRCDPISGHVSLFWYQQALGQGPEFLTYFQNEAQLDKSGLPSDRFFAERPEGSVSTLKIQRTQQEDSAVYLCASSPPLRFSSNQPQHFGDGTRLSIL.